This is a list of T cell receptor beta chains from one sample in a study of T cells after yellow fever vaccination. TCRdb passed the 5' RACE reads through MiXCR, listing each CDR3 protein once. The sample holds a few hundred thousand distinct CDR3 sequences, about 7% seen once. Sequenced material: CD4+ T cells sorted from PBMCs, taken 15 days after the yellow fever booster vaccination. Every receptor here comes from a man aged 25 to 45 who received the YFV17D yellow fever vaccine. Each CDR3 is given with its conserved first and last residue.

V: TRBV20-1; J: TRBJ2-7; CDR3: CSAENRGPLEQYF
V: TRBV20-1; J: TRBJ2-7; CDR3: CSAPQAGDAYEQYF
V: TRBV27; J: TRBJ2-7; CDR3: CASRGGRRWVQYF
V: TRBV30; J: TRBJ2-7; CDR3: CAWSWRELEQYF
V: TRBV20-1; J: TRBJ2-3; CDR3: CSFRGQGTRGGTDTQYF
V: TRBV5-1; J: TRBJ1-1; CDR3: CASSFPGGRTEAFF
V: TRBV5-5; J: TRBJ2-5; CDR3: CASDHSGQGETQYF
V: TRBV7-2; J: TRBJ2-1; CDR3: CASSQVMSRADEQFF
V: TRBV20-1; J: TRBJ2-1; CDR3: CSAIPGLRSSYNEQFF
V: TRBV5-1; J: TRBJ2-5; CDR3: CASKRQGALNQETQYF
V: TRBV20-1; J: TRBJ2-7; CDR3: CSARPAGLAGRHEQYF
V: TRBV5-4; J: TRBJ2-5; CDR3: CASSLAGGRAETQYF
V: TRBV12-3/TRBV12-4; J: TRBJ1-1; CDR3: CASSLGGRENTEAFF
V: TRBV12-3/TRBV12-4; J: TRBJ2-5; CDR3: CASRIAETQYF
V: TRBV20-1; J: TRBJ1-6; CDR3: CSASPTFPSYNSPLHF
V: TRBV3-1; J: TRBJ2-5; CDR3: CASSPGTGGIETQYF
V: TRBV5-1; J: TRBJ2-3; CDR3: CATRPGAGQGTDTQYF
V: TRBV4-3; J: TRBJ2-7; CDR3: CASSQALGGYEQYF
V: TRBV9; J: TRBJ2-5; CDR3: CASSSRGGIGETQYF
V: TRBV20-1; J: TRBJ1-5; CDR3: CSASEQGGQPQHF
V: TRBV7-9; J: TRBJ2-1; CDR3: CASSLPGGHHYNEQFF
V: TRBV7-2; J: TRBJ1-1; CDR3: CASSFKGRRKNTEAFF
V: TRBV5-1; J: TRBJ1-2; CDR3: CASSLVAGEGYTF
V: TRBV5-1; J: TRBJ2-5; CDR3: CASRVIEETQYF
V: TRBV7-2; J: TRBJ1-2; CDR3: CASSLPPAPTYGYTF
V: TRBV29-1; J: TRBJ1-5; CDR3: CSVGDSNQPQHF
V: TRBV5-1; J: TRBJ1-1; CDR3: CASRHGTGGTEAFF
V: TRBV5-5; J: TRBJ2-1; CDR3: CASSPRQGLYNEQFF
V: TRBV2; J: TRBJ2-2; CDR3: CASSEAGTGGRELFF
V: TRBV7-3; J: TRBJ2-7; CDR3: CASSPSHGYEQYF
V: TRBV10-3; J: TRBJ2-5; CDR3: CAISAGGVGETQYF
V: TRBV29-1; J: TRBJ2-1; CDR3: CSGDRTDNEQFF
V: TRBV12-3/TRBV12-4; J: TRBJ2-1; CDR3: CASSPDENRNEQFF
V: TRBV20-1; J: TRBJ2-5; CDR3: CSARDWTNEETQYF
V: TRBV20-1; J: TRBJ2-7; CDR3: CSAIAGSSYEQYF
V: TRBV7-2; J: TRBJ2-7; CDR3: CASSLARGMYEQYF
V: TRBV12-3/TRBV12-4; J: TRBJ2-7; CDR3: CASNGPISYEQYF
V: TRBV25-1; J: TRBJ1-4; CDR3: CASSITWTGENEKLFF
V: TRBV28; J: TRBJ2-5; CDR3: CASTVPGLPLDQETQYF